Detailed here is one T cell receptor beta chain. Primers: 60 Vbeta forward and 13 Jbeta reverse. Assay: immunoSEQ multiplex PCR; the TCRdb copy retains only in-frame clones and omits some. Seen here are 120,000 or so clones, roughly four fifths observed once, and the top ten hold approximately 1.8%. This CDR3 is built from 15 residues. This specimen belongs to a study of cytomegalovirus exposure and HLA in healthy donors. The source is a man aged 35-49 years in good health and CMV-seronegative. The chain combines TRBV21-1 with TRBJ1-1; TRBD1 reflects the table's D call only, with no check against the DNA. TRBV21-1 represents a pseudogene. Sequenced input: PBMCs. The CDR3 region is CASRRPEQVNTEAFF. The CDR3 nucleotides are TGTGCCAGCAGACGTCCGGAACAGGTTAACACTGAAGCTTTCTTT.